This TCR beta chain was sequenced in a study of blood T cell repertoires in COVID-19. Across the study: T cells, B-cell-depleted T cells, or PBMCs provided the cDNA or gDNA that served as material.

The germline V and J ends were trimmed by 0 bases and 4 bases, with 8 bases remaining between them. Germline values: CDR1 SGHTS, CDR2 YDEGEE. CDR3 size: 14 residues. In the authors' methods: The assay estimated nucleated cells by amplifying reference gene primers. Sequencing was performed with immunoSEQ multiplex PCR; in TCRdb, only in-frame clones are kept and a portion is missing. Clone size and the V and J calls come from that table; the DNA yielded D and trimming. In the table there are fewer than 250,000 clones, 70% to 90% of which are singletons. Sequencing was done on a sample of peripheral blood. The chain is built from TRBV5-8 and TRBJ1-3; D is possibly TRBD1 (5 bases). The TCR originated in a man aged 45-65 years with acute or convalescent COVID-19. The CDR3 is CASSLGQGGNTIYF. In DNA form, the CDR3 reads TGTGCCAGCAGCTTGGGTCAGGGAGGAAACACCATATATTTT.